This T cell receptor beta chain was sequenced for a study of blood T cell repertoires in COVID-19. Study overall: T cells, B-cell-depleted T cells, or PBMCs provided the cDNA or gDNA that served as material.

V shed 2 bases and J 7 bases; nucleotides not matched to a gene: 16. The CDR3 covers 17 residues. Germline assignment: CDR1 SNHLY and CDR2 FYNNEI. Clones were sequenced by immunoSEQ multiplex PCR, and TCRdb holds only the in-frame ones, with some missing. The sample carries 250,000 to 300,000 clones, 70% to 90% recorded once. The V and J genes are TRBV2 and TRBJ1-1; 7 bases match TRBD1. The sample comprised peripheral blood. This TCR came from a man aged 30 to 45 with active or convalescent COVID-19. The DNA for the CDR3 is TGTGCCAGCAGTGAAAAAGGAAACAGGGGATTCCCATTTGAAGCTTTCTTT. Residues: CASSEKGNRGFPFEAFF.